This TCR beta chain is from a study of PD-L1 blockade in urothelial cancer (dated by TCRdb to the late 2010s). At the level of the whole study: All patients started therapy in about 2014 and received atezolizumab 1,200 mg intravenously every 3 weeks. Durable clinical benefit was achieved by nine patients but not by the remaining 20. Over 28 patients had pretreatment blood TCR-seq, roughly 24 had at least one posttreatment blood collection, and roughly 24 had tumor TCR-seq. An ECOG performance status of 0 or 1 was recorded for the patients, and 0 to 3 prior chemotherapy regimens had been received by the patients. In the same patients, pretreatment tumors underwent whole exome sequencing and RNA sequencing in addition to TCR sequencing. The study was an exploratory multi-omic analysis of somatic, immune and clinical correlates of response to PD-L1 blockade with atezolizumab in urothelial cancer. Blood samples were analyzed at two time points: 3 weeks after treatment start (second dose) and 6 weeks after treatment start. TCR sequencing covered pretreatment tumor samples and matched, serially collected peripheral blood taken before and after atezolizumab treatment. Blood samples gave median yields of about 140,000 T cells and around 88,000 unique TCRs, along with a median clonality of about 0.084. About 90% of the 29 patients were males with bladder-origin urothelial cancer, and 18 of 29 reported a prior smoking history. Progression-free survival longer than 6 months counted as durable clinical benefit, and TCR features were additionally tested against both progression-free and overall survival. General study outcomes and caveats: Patients with durable benefit showed greater expansion of tumor-associated TCR clones in peripheral blood 3 weeks after starting treatment (n ≈ 20, p = 0.022). Because the sample size was small (n ≈ 31) and many of the analyses were exploratory, the results are meant to be hypothesis-generating. Improved progression-free and overall survival was associated with having pretreatment peripheral blood TCR clonality below the median.

About this clone: Its antigen remains unidentified. Within one base of it there is no much larger clone, and no base qualities were kept.

Explained via the paper, the time point label denotes: peripheral blood 6 weeks after treatment start. A total of some 30 patients with locally advanced or metastatic urothelial carcinoma, treated at Memorial Sloan Kettering on a trial protocol, made up the cohort. Peripheral blood mononuclear cells were collected pretreatment and during treatment, at between 1 and 8 total time points per patient. The Qiagen DNeasy Blood extraction kit was used to purify genomic DNA from total PBMCs and tumor samples. PBMCs were collected pretreatment and during treatment and were isolated and stored as previously described. Trimming at the junction amounts to 5 bases on V and 7 bases on J, and the germline ends lie 15 bases apart. From a lookup of the germline V gene (reference sequence), CDR1 and CDR2 are LNHDA and SQIVND. Measured from the cysteine to the phenylalanine, the CDR3 is 13 residues long. The CDR3 DNA has 39 bases and is translated from base 1.

Synthetic TCR analog templates were spiked into each PCR so that absolute template abundance could be estimated from read counts. Using the immunoSEQ assay, TCRbeta CDR3 regions were amplified from genomic DNA with bias-controlled V and J gene primers. Sequencing of rearranged TCRbeta segments was done at approximately 20X coverage. Per the source publication's procedure: Sequencing errors were corrected by clustering and CDR3s were annotated against IMGT to assign V, D and J genes. Downstream analyses used only productive TCRbeta rearrangements and left out out-of-frame or stop-codon sequences. Clonality was calculated as one minus the Shannon entropy normalized by the log of the number of unique productive sequences. Fisher's exact test with Benjamini-Hochberg correction, at a threshold of adjusted p below 0.01, was used to find clones that differed between time points or between blood and tumor. In TCRdb, the immuneACCESS table is reduced to in-frame sequences with V and J assigned. These tables do not hold every clone; where another copy was compared, an unresolved V gene accounts for under half, and the others remain unexplained. V, J and clone size reflect that table, while D and trimming were determined from the DNA. The sample contains tens of thousands of clones, about 90% of them found a single time. The biggest ten clones account for approximately 7.5% of the sample.

The chain employs TRBV19 and TRBJ2-7; D gene: possibly TRBD2, on 6 matching bases. The sample consisted of PBMCs, taken around atezolizumab (anti-PD-L1) treatment. The clonotype originates from a man aged 65 to 85 with urothelial cancer. The CDR3 region: CASSPRLVGEQYF. The bases are TGTGCCAGTAGTCCGCGACTAGTAGGAGAGCAGTACTTC.